This TCR beta chain was sequenced in a study of CD8+CD57+ T cells in acquired aplastic anemia. The germline V gene encodes CDR1 SGHVS and CDR2 FQNEAQ. CDR3 size: 18 residues. For CDR3 and TCR beta VDJ profiling, genomic DNA was the template used. TCRdb reprocessed the reads via MiXCR and lists one record per CDR3 protein. This sample carries a few hundred thousand distinct CDR3 sequences, around 72% of them seen once, and the ten largest clones take around 4%. As for this clonotype: At one end the junction does not follow the germline gene, possibly because of a read error.

The clonotype was recovered from a human donor in good health, serving as a control. This chain links TRBV7-8 with TRBJ2-5, with D maybe TRBD2 (8 bases). Specimen: sorted CD4+, CD8+, or CD8+CD57+ T cells (not recorded which) from PBMCs. CDR3 in DNA: TGCGCCAGCAGCCGGGAGGGGGCGGGCAATGATTCACCCGAGACCCAGTACTTC. Translating it yields CASSREGAGNDSPETQYF.